The 17 T cell receptor beta chains presented below share a single source sample, sequenced in a study of control samples from healthy donors and cancer patients. Only in-frame clones appear in the TCRdb table, and some are missing; sequencing was by immunoSEQ multiplex PCR. The sample holds around 170,000 clones, just over 90% seen once. Input material: blood. The receptor set was obtained from a man aged 30 to 45 in good health.

This chain links TRBV7-2 with TRBJ1-2, with D perhaps TRBD1 (5 bases). Germline lookup yields CDR1 SGHTA and CDR2 FQGNSA. The germline V and J ends were trimmed by 6 bases and 4 bases, with 21 bases remaining between them. The CDR3 runs 16 residues. The CDR3 sequence is CASSSGRGRGIYGYTF. The CDR3 DNA sequence: TGTGCCAGCAGTTCCGGACGGGGTAGGGGAATCTATGGCTACACCTTC.

The V and J genes are TRBV9 and TRBJ2-7, with D possibly being TRBD2 (5 bases). CDR1 and CDR2 from the germline V gene are SGDLS and YYNGEE. The CDR3 is 15 amino acids. Trimming took 0 bases from V and 2 from J, leaving 12 bases between them. The CDR3 spells CASSVDEGETYEQYF. The CDR3 DNA sequence: TGTGCCAGCAGCGTAGATGAGGGTGAGACCTACGAGCAGTACTTC.

The chain links TRBV27 to TRBJ1-4; possible D gene TRBD1, 5 bases. The V gene lost 5 bases and the J gene lost 5 bases, with 15 bases spanning the gap. CDR1 is MNHEY and CDR2 is SMNVEV in the germline V gene (reference sequence). The CDR3 is 15 residues long. As DNA, the CDR3 is TGTGCCAGCAGTCTTACAGGACGGGGGAATGAAAAACTGTTTTTT. It encodes CASSLTGRGNEKLFF.

The J gene is TRBJ1-3, the V gene TRBV10-3; D uncertain. CDR1 and CDR2 (germline): ENHRY, SYGVKD. With 6 bases removed from V and 0 bases from J, the gap between germline ends came to 12 bases. The CDR3 consists of 15 residues. CDR3 protein: CAISPDGYSGNTIYF. In DNA, the CDR3 is TGTGCCATCAGCCCGGACGGGTACTCTGGAAACACCATATATTTT.

The chain has TRBV5-6 and TRBJ1-2; D remains unclear. The germline V gene encodes CDR1 SGHDT and CDR2 YYEEEE. The ends were cut back, 4 bases at V and 4 bases at J, with 8 bases in the middle. The CDR3 runs to 12 residues. The CDR3 bases are TGTGCCAGCAGCCCACGAATCTATGGCTACACCTTC. Its translation: CASSPRIYGYTF.

The gene calls are TRBV5-1 and TRBJ2-7; 10 bases agree with TRBD1. V was pared by 0 bases and J by 1 base, with 16 bases of the junction left unmatched. Germline V lookup: CDR1 SGHRS, CDR2 YFSETQ. CDR3 length: 20 amino acids. CDR3 loop: CASSLAVDSRPGQGSYEQYF. CDR3 DNA: TGCGCCAGCAGCTTGGCCGTAGATAGTCGACCGGGACAGGGGTCCTACGAGCAGTACTTC.

The chain joins TRBV19 to TRBJ1-6, with no clear D. The CDR3 is made up of 15 amino acids. The germline CDR1 and CDR2 sequences are LNHDA and SQIVND (reference sequence). The V end lost 4 bases, the J end lost 7 bases, and 14 bases lay between the germline ends. CDR3 protein: CASSNTRTRNSPLHF. The DNA of the CDR3 is TGTGCCAGTAGTAACACAAGGACGAGGAATTCACCCCTCCACTTT.

The chain joins TRBV7-9 to TRBJ1-5; 11 bases align to TRBD1. V lost 3 bases, J lost 8 bases, and 6 bases stayed unmatched. Germline lookup yields CDR1 SEHNR and CDR2 FQNEAQ (reference sequence). The CDR3 spans 15 residues. Here the CDR3 DNA reads TGTGCCAGCAGCTTGGGACAGGGGGAGAAAGAGCCCCAGCATTTT. This translates into CASSLGQGEKEPQHF.

The chain uses TRBV28 and TRBJ2-5; D unresolved. Between the trimmed V and J ends, which lost 7 bases and 0 bases, there was a span of 9 bases. The CDR3 runs 13 residues. Germline loops: CDR1 MDHEN, CDR2 SYDVKM. The DNA of the CDR3 is TGTGCCAGCAAGCCCCGGGACCAAGAGACCCAGTACTTC. It codes for CASKPRDQETQYF.

This clone occurred a few times. The chain recombines TRBV6-5 with TRBJ1-5; D is undetermined. Per the germline V gene, CDR1 is MNHEY and CDR2 is SVGAGI. Trimming pared 8 bases from V and 4 bases from J, leaving 12 bases between. The CDR3 is made up of 13 amino acids. Here the CDR3 DNA reads TGTGCCAGCTCGGGGTTTTTAAATCAGCCCCAGCATTTT. As protein: CASSGFLNQPQHF.

This rearrangement joins TRBV6-2 or TRBV6-3 to TRBJ1-3, with unresolved D. Germline loops: CDR1 MNHEY, CDR2 SVGEGT. The ends were cut back, 2 bases at V and 0 bases at J, with 8 bases in the middle. This CDR3 has 15 residues. CDR3 in DNA: TGTGCCAGCAGTTACCACCAAGTCTCTGGAAACACCATATATTTT. It is translated as CASSYHQVSGNTIYF.

The genes are TRBV10-2 and TRBJ2-4; 8 nucleotides line up with TRBD1. V shed 2 bases, J shed 0 bases, and the junction held 9 bases outside the gene matches. CDR3 length: 18 residues. CDR1 and CDR2 (germline): WSHSY, SAAADI. The CDR3 loop reads CASSERMTGDQAKNIQYF. In nucleotides, the CDR3 is TGCGCCAGCAGTGAGAGAATGACAGGGGACCAAGCCAAAAACATTCAGTACTTC.

The rearrangement links TRBV11-3 to TRBJ1-1; TRBD1 might be the D (5 bases). This CDR3 spans 14 amino acids. The V and J ends lost 1 base and 5 bases respectively, with 11 bases between them. CDR1 is SGHNT, CDR2 YENEEA, per germline. The CDR3, as DNA: TGTGCCAGCAGCTTAGTGTTTGGGGGGACTGAAGCTTTCTTT. Protein: CASSLVFGGTEAFF.

This clone was seen only a few times. The rearrangement uses TRBV19 and TRBJ2-1, with D possibly TRBD1 on 7 matching bases. Trimming cost V 4 bases and J 6 bases, with 19 bases left between them. The CDR3 has 16 residues. Germline CDR1 is LNHDA and CDR2 is SQIVND (reference sequence). The DNA for the CDR3 is TGTGCCAGTAGTAGAAGAGCTCAGGGGGGAGGCAATGAGCAGTTCTTC. It yields the protein CASSRRAQGGGNEQFF.

This clone was seen a handful of times. The J gene is TRBJ1-4, the V gene TRBV14; unclear D gene. The V end was cut by 4 bases, the J end by 5 bases, with 5 bases between. Germline CDR1 and CDR2: SGHDN and FVKESK. The CDR3 has 12 amino acids. CDR3 DNA: TGTGCCAGCAGCCCTTCCAATGAAAAACTGTTTTTT. Translated: CASSPSNEKLFF.

The V and J genes are TRBV6-5 and TRBJ2-3; no definite D call. Germline V gene data show CDR1 as MNHEY and CDR2 as SVGAGI. The CDR3 loop spans 15 amino acids. The V gene lost 5 bases and the J gene lost 4 bases, with 16 bases spanning the gap. The CDR3 is CASSIGPLNADTQYF. In nucleotides, the CDR3 is TGTGCCAGCAGTATAGGCCCTCTGAATGCAGATACGCAGTATTTT.

The rearrangement uses TRBV3-1 (or the pseudogene TRBV3-2) and TRBJ2-3; D gene unclear. This CDR3 has 13 residues. The V gene lost 4 bases and the J gene lost 5 bases, with 10 bases spanning the gap. Per the germline V gene, CDR1 is LGHDT and CDR2 is YNNKEL (reference sequence). The CDR3 loop reads CASSPPLLDTQYF. The CDR3 DNA sequence: TGTGCCAGCAGCCCCCCCCTCTTAGATACGCAGTATTTT.